This T cell receptor (beta chain) was captured by sequencing in a study of T cell responses to AZD1222 COVID-19 vaccine. Findings and limits, study-wide: A reported finding is that nearly half of spike-specific TCRs target unmutated variant regions. With dominance at 160-218 and 743-854, vaccine-associated CD4 TCRs spanned spike. The breadth and depth of Spike-specific TCRs increased once two AZD1222 doses had been given. The repertoires were collected only after the peak T cell response.

TCRdb's copy holds only in-frame clones and misses some; the assay was immunoSEQ multiplex PCR. The table has around 130,000 clones, about 93% seen once. With respect to this clone: The antigen remains undetermined.

V was trimmed by 5 bases and J by 6 bases, leaving 11 bases between them. This CDR3 spans 13 amino acids. Germline loops: CDR1 SGHVS, CDR2 FQNEAQ. The clonotype originates from an adult in good health. The V call is TRBV7-8, the J call TRBJ1-5; D gene uncertain. Sequenced material: peripheral blood, taken on day 0 of AZD1222 vaccination. The CDR3 DNA reads TGTGCCAGCAGCATCTTGGGCGGTCAGCCCCAGCATTTT. Protein: CASSILGGQPQHF.